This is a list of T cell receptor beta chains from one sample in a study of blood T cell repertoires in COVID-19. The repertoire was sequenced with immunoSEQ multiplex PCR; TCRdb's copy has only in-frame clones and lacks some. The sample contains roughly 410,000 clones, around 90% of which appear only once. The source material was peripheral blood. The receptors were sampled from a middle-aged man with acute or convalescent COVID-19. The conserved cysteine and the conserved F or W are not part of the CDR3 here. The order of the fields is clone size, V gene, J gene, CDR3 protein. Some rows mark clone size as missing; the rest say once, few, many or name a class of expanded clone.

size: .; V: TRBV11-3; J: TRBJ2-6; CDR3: ASSIGPGSGANVLT
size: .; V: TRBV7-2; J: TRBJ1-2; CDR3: ASSSTPGNYGYT
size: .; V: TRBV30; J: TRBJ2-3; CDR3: AWEQGAGTDTQY
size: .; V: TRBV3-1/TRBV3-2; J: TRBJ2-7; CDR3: ASSQGLAGAYEQY
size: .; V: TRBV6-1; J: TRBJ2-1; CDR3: ASSQELAGGNNEQF
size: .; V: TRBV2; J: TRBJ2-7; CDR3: ASSDPPGLAARYEQY
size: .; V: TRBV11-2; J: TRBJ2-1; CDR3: ASSLDGGPTEQF
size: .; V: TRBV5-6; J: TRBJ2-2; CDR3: ASSLGLRGHTGELF
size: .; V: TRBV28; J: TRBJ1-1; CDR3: ASSLLQGAKAF
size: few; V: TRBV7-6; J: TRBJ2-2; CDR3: ASSLAEGANTGELF
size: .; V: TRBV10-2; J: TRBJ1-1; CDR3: ASSEAKGFTEAF